This TCR beta chain was observed in a study of T cells in narcolepsy. Looking at the study overall: Enrolled donors included narcolepsy type 1 or type 2 patients and healthy controls.

The CDR3 runs 12 residues. V lost 5 bases and J 1 base, leaving 6 bases between the germline ends. Germline loops: CDR1 MDHEN, CDR2 SYDVKM. Repertoires were generated with immunoSEQ multiplex PCR, while TCRdb's copy carries only in-frame clones and drops some. Of some 23,000 clones listed, 80% to 90% are singletons. In the case of this clone: The target antigen is unknown.

Study conclusions and caveats: No autoreactive T cell clone sequences appeared in some memory CD4+ repertoires.

The receptor was isolated from a human donor with narcolepsy. The sequenced sample consisted of CD45RA- memory CD4+ T cells from PBMCs. This chain links TRBV28 with TRBJ2-7; TRBD1 might be the D (5 bases). The CDR3 DNA is TGTGCCAGCAGTAGACAGTCCTACGAGCAGTACTTC. Encoded protein: CASSRQSYEQYF.